This T cell receptor beta chain was profiled in a study of CD8 T cells in ankylosing spondylitis. This CDR3 comprises 14 residues. Germline loops: CDR1 SEHNR, CDR2 FQNEAQ (reference sequence). V was trimmed by 7 bases and J by 3 bases, leaving 16 bases between them. Study outcomes and limitations: Existing reports had already noted some motif variants in reactive arthritis synovial fluid and blood. CD8+ disease-linked clones were present at relatively low frequencies in blood. There was reportedly significant enrichment of clones that were disease-linked in matched ankylosing spondylitis synovial fluid.

This clonotype was seen only a few times. The antigen is unknown. The authors made TCR beta libraries by quantitative 5'-RACE with molecular barcodes. TCRdb re-called the 5' RACE reads with MiXCR, one entry per CDR3 protein. The sample gives approximately 150,000 distinct CDR3 sequences, around 9.6% of which show up once; about 14% is in the top ten. Material: blood, either unsorted or a sorted T cell fraction (not recorded which). This TCR was sampled from a female donor with ankylosing spondylitis or in good health (not recorded which). This sequence joins TRBV7-9 and TRBJ2-7; D is possibly TRBD2 (6 bases). The CDR3 is CASTHALASYEQYF. The CDR3 DNA reads TGTGCCAGCACCCACGCACTAGCTAGCTACGAGCAGTACTTC.